The rows below give T cell receptor beta chains drawn from one sample of a study of T cells in Graves' hyperthyroidism and ophthalmopathy. Via MiXCR, TCRdb re-called the multiplex PCR reads, giving one row per CDR3 protein. This sample has around 260,000 distinct CDR3 sequences, with less than 30% found just once. The sequenced sample was blood. The receptors stem from a man aged 40-55 years with Graves' hyperthyroidism that later progressed to Graves' ophthalmopathy. Both conserved end residues are part of each CDR3. D genes are given only for firm matches. Clone size is not always given. Where it is, it says once, few, many or a class for expanded clones.

size	V	D	J	DNA	CDR3
many	TRBV10-2	NA	TRBJ1-5	TGCGCCAGCAGTGAACTCCTCCGACGCATTCGGACATATAGCAATCAGCCCCAGCATTTT	CASSELLRRIRTYSNQPQHF
NA	TRBV7-9	NA	TRBJ2-4	TGTGCCAGCAGCTTAGGGGCCATAGCCAAAAACATTCAGTACTTC	CASSLGAIAKNIQYF
many	TRBV27	TRBD2	TRBJ2-7	TGTGCCAGCAGTTTAATCAGCGGGAGTCTCAACGAGCAGTACTTC	CASSLISGSLNEQYF
NA	TRBV13	NA	TRBJ2-7	TGTGCCAGCAGCTACCGACAACGCCACCCCTACGAGCAGTACTTC	CASSYRQRHPYEQYF
many	TRBV29-1	TRBD1	TRBJ1-2	TGCAGCGTTGACCAAAGAGGACAGGGGGCGGAGATCTATGGCTACACCTTC	CSVDQRGQGAEIYGYTF
many	TRBV7-8	NA	TRBJ1-1	TGTGCCAGCAGCTCATCGGTGAACACTGAAGCTTTCTTT	CASSSSVNTEAFF
NA	TRBV2	NA	TRBJ1-2	TGTGCCAGCAGTGAAGGGCGCGGACTCTATGGCTACACCTTC	CASSEGRGLYGYTF
many	TRBV12-3/TRBV12-4	NA	TRBJ1-1	TGTGCCAGCAGTTTAGCCAGCGACACTGAAGCTTTCTTT	CASSLASDTEAFF
many	TRBV29-1	NA	TRBJ2-7	TGCAGCGTTGTTGGCAACTCCTACGAGCAGTACTTC	CSVVGNSYEQYF
NA	TRBV12-3/TRBV12-4	NA	TRBJ1-1	TGTGCCAGCAGTCTCCCCGGAGGGTACACTGAAGCTTTCTTT	CASSLPGGYTEAFF
NA	TRBV5-1	TRBD1	TRBJ1-6	TGCACCAGCAGCTTGCGTACAGGGGACCATAATTCACCCCTCCACTTT	CTSSLRTGDHNSPLHF
many	TRBV20-1	NA	TRBJ1-1	TGCAGTGCTAGAGATCGTGGGAACACTGAAGCTTTCTTT	CSARDRGNTEAFF
NA	TRBV20-1	TRBD2	TRBJ2-5	TGCAGTGCCGCAGCGGGAGGCCCTTATACCCAGTACTTC	CSAAAGGPYTQYF
NA	TRBV6-5	NA	TRBJ2-7	TGTGCCAGCAGTTTTGGCACCCCGACCTACGAGCAGTACTTC	CASSFGTPTYEQYF
many	TRBV18	NA	TRBJ1-1	TGTGCCAGCTCGCCGGTACCTGACCTCATGAACACTGAAGCTTTCTTT	CASSPVPDLMNTEAFF
few	TRBV7-2	NA	TRBJ2-7	TGTGCCAGCAGCTTAGGTGTAGGTTATGAGCAGTACTTC	CASSLGVGYEQYF
NA	TRBV6-1	NA	TRBJ1-1	TGTGCCAGCAGTCCCAACTATGCTAAAGGAGCTTTCTTT	CASSPNYAKGAFF
NA	TRBV6-5	TRBD1	TRBJ1-2	TGTGCCAGCAGTTTCGGGACAGCGGATTATGGCTACACCTTC	CASSFGTADYGYTF
many	TRBV2	TRBD1	TRBJ1-5	TGTGCCAGCAGTGAAGCGGGACAGGGGAATCAGCCCCAGCATTTT	CASSEAGQGNQPQHF
many	TRBV19	TRBD1	TRBJ1-5	TGTGCCAGTAGTATTCGAGGGGGCGGCAATCAGCCCCAGCATTTT	CASSIRGGGNQPQHF
many	TRBV20-1	TRBD2	TRBJ2-7	TGCAGTGCTAGACCCACGTTGCCTAGCGGGCCTAGCTCCTACGAGCAGTACTTC	CSARPTLPSGPSSYEQYF
NA	TRBV30	NA	TRBJ2-4	TGTGCCTGGAGTGACAGTTCAGCCAAAAACATTCAGTACTTC	CAWSDSSAKNIQYF
NA	TRBV19	NA	TRBJ1-5	TGTGCCAGTAGTGGTGGTCGGTATAGCAATCAGCCCCAGCATTTT	CASSGGRYSNQPQHF
NA	TRBV27	TRBD2	TRBJ2-7	TGTGCCAGCAGGCCTACCGGGACTAGCGCTTCCTACGAGCAGTACTTC	CASRPTGTSASYEQYF
many	TRBV7-2	NA	TRBJ2-5	TGTGCTAGCAGCTCAACCCGGGAAACAGGGACCCAGTACTTC	CASSSTRETGTQYF
many	TRBV27	TRBD1	TRBJ1-2	TGTGCCAGCAGTTTAAACAGGGGCTCAGGGGGCTACACCTTC	CASSLNRGSGGYTF
many	TRBV10-2	TRBD1	TRBJ1-2	TGCGCCAGCAGTGAGTGGGACAGGAGCGGCTACACCTTC	CASSEWDRSGYTF
NA	TRBV7-3	NA	TRBJ2-7	TGTGCCAGCAGCTTAAGCCCGGGCGCAACCTACGAGCAGTACTTC	CASSLSPGATYEQYF
many	TRBV28	NA	TRBJ1-5	TGTGCCAGCAGTTTTAGTGGCAGTAAAAATCAGCCCCAGCATTTT	CASSFSGSKNQPQHF
many	TRBV24-1	TRBD1	TRBJ2-7	TGTGCCACCCAGGGACAGGGGGTACACGAGCAGTACTTC	CATQGQGVHEQYF